This T cell receptor beta chain was captured in a study of blood T cell repertoires in COVID-19. Across the whole study: Some COVID-19 samples were acute and others convalescent; all came from the United States, Italy and Spain.

The data were produced by immunoSEQ multiplex PCR, yet TCRdb's version contains in-frame clones alone and is incomplete. The sample contains approximately 450,000 clones, nearly 90% of which appear only once. Participants' own reports of clinical history determined their cohort assignment. Points on this clone: Other nucleotide sequences from this sample produce the same CDR3.

This TCR was sampled from a woman aged 18-30 years with acute COVID-19. Sequences were obtained from PBMCs or T cells enriched from blood (not recorded which).

The CDR3 loop is CASSQRSSYNSPLHF. The DNA of the CDR3 is TGTGCCAGCAGCCAGAGGAGCTCCTATAATTCACCCCTCCACTTT. V gene TRBV3-1 (or the pseudogene TRBV3-2) combines with J gene TRBJ1-6; D unresolved. The germline V gene has CDR1 LGHDT and CDR2 YNNKEL (reference sequence). V lost 3 bases to trimming and J lost 0 bases, with 6 bases between them. The length of the CDR3 is 15 residues.